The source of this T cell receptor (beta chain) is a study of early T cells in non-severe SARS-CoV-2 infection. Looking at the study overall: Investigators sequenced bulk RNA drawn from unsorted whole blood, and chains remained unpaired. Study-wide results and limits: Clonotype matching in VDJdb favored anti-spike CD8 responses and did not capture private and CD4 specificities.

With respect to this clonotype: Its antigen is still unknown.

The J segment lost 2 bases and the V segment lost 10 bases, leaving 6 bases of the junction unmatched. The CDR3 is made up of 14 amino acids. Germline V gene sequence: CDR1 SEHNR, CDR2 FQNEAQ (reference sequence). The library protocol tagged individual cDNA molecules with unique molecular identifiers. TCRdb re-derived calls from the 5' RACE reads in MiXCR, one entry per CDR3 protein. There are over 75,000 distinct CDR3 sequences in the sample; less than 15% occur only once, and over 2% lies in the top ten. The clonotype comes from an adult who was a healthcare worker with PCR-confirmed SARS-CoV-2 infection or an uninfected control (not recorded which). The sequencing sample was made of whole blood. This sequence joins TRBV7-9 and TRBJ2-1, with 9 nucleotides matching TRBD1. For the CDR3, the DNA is TGTGCCACACCGGGACAGGGCGCCTACAATGAGCAGTTCTTC. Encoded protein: CATPGQGAYNEQFF.